Listed here is a single T cell receptor beta chain. Its antigen is still unknown. Repertoires were generated with immunoSEQ multiplex PCR, while TCRdb's copy carries only in-frame clones and drops some. The data contain roughly 30,000 clones, 81% of them singletons. This sample stems from a study of OX40 agonist ivuxolimab in advanced cancers. As for the study in general: The dose-escalation cohort was about 86% male, with a mean age of around 60 years, ranging roughly 20 to 80.

The germline V gene has CDR1 SGHTA and CDR2 FQGTGA. The CDR3 is 15 amino acids. V lost 8 bases and J 3 bases, leaving 17 bases between the germline ends. Blood sampling took place at baseline, cycle 4 day 1, and cycle 7 day 1. Broader study findings: In CD8+ T cells, expanded clones were on average more numerous than in CD4+. The authors also found low normalized T-cell clonal expansion in some nonresponders.

The V gene is TRBV7-3, the J gene TRBJ2-1; tentatively, D is TRBD2 (5 bases). The receptor's source is an adult with an advanced solid tumor such as melanoma, head and neck, liver or kidney cancer. The sequences come from CD4+ or CD8+ T cells sorted from blood, collected in a trial of the OX40 agonist ivuxolimab. CDR3 bases: TGTGCCAGCGGCCAATTAGCGAATAGCTACAATGAGCAGTTCTTC. Protein sequence: CASGQLANSYNEQFF.